This T cell receptor (beta chain) came from a study of Graves' ophthalmopathy and Graves' hyperthyroidism. Whole-study findings and limits: Between ophthalmopathy and stable hyperthyroidism, a 13-signature model drew a separation with approximately 87% sensitivity and approximately 81% specificity. The model predicted ophthalmopathy progression with roughly 71% sensitivity and around 72% specificity. Blood contained most expanded thyroid clonotypes exceeding 0.001 frequency.

TCR beta CDR3 amplification used RNA transcripts. In the first round, RT-PCR was carried out with HTBI primers, and a multiplex PCR formed the second round. MiXCR, applied by TCRdb to the multiplex PCR reads, yields one record per CDR3 protein. The sample lists about 400,000 distinct CDR3 sequences, roughly 21% occurring once. Pregnant or lactating patients and those with other autoimmune diseases or uncontrolled infections were excluded. Comments on this clonotype: Its antigen is as yet unknown.

The germline gives CDR1 MGHRA, CDR2 YSYEKL. This CDR3 is built from 12 residues. Trimming left V 4 bases short and J 10 bases short, with 11 bases between. The clonotype was recovered from a woman aged 18-29 years with stable Graves' hyperthyroidism. Sequenced input: peripheral blood. This chain connects TRBV4-1 to TRBJ1-3; unclear D gene. The CDR3 DNA reads TGCGCCAGCAGCCGTGGGCAGTCTACCATATATTTT. It yields the protein CASSRGQSTIYF.